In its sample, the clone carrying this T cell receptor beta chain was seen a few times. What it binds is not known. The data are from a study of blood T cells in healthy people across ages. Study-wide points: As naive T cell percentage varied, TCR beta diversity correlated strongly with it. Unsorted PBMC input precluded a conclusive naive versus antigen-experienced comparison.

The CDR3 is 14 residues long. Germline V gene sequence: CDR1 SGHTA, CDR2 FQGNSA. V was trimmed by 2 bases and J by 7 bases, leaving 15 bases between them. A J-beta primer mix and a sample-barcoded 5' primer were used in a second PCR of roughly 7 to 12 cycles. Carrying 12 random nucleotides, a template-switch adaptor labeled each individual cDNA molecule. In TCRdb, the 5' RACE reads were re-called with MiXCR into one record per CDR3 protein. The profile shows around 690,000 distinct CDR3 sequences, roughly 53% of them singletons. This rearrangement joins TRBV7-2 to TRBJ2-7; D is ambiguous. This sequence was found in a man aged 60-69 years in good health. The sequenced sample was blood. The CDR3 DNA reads TGTGCCAGCAGCTTATTCCCACACTCGGGTGAGCAGTACTTC. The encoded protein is CASSLFPHSGEQYF.